One sample yielded the 8 T cell receptor beta chains listed below, sequenced in a study of cytomegalovirus exposure and HLA in healthy donors. The PCR ran on 60 Vbeta and 13 Jbeta primers. Clones were read by immunoSEQ multiplex PCR, and TCRdb kept only the in-frame ones, dropping some. Of about 210,000 clones in the sample, 79% were seen once. Sequencing was done on a sample of PBMCs. These receptor sequences come from a male donor in good health and CMV-seropositive.

The chain joins TRBV7-9 to TRBJ1-4; 9 nucleotides agree with TRBD1. Germline CDR1 SEHNR, CDR2 FQNEAQ (reference sequence). CDR3 size: 15 residues. J was trimmed by 7 bases and V by 5 bases; bases with no gene match: 8. The CDR3 DNA follows: TGTGCCAGCAGCACCAACAGGGGGCTCGTTGAAAAACTGTTTTTT. As protein: CASSTNRGLVEKLFF. The variable domain in full, with the rest retrieved from reference TRBV7-9 and TRBJ1-4, is DTGVSQNPRHKITKRGQNVTFRCDPISEHNRLYWYRQTLGQGPEFLTYFQNEAQLEKSRLLSDRFSAERPKGSFSTLEIQRTEQGDSAMYLCASSTNRGLVEKLFFGSGTQLSVL.

V gene TRBV5-6 combines with J gene TRBJ1-2; TRBD1 agrees at 11 bases. CDR3 size: 16 residues. Per germline, CDR1 SGHDT and CDR2 YYEEEE. After removal of 4 bases from V and 8 bases from J, the junction contained 13 bases not matched to a gene. CDR3 sequence: CASSAGTGGLTGGYTF. In DNA, the CDR3 is TGTGCCAGCAGCGCCGGGACAGGGGGATTAACGGGAGGCTACACCTTC.

The chain has TRBV5-6 and TRBJ1-6; D perhaps matches TRBD1 (6 bases). The V gene's germline CDR1 is SGHDT and CDR2 YYEEEE. CDR3 length equals 16 residues. The V gene lost 0 bases and the J gene lost 7 bases, with 14 bases spanning the gap. CDR3 protein: CASSLAPRQANSPLHF. DNA of the CDR3: TGTGCCAGCAGCTTGGCTCCCCGACAGGCAAATTCACCCCTCCACTTT.

The rearrangement joins TRBV5-1 to TRBJ2-3; 11 bases fit TRBD2. The CDR3 loop spans 15 amino acids. The germline CDR1 and CDR2 sequences are SGHRS and YFSETQ. Trimming at V came to 3 bases and at J to 4 bases, leaving 4 bases not matched to a gene. DNA of the CDR3: TGCGCCAGCAGCTATAGCGGGGGGGGCTCAGATACGCAGTATTTT. It is translated as CASSYSGGGSDTQYF.

The CDR3 DNA reads as TGTGCCAGCAGCGAGGTTGAGCGAGCCTACGAGCAGTACTTC. It translates to CASSEVERAYEQYF. V usage is TRBV7-9 and J usage is TRBJ2-7; D uncertain. The germline CDR1 and CDR2 sequences are SEHNR and FQNEAQ (reference sequence). The CDR3 length is 14 residues. V was clipped by 5 bases and J by 2 bases, with 13 bases between them.

V and J are TRBV7-3 and TRBJ1-2, with 7 bases identical to TRBD1. Unmatched junction bases numbered 13, after V lost 4 bases and J lost 5 bases. Germline V lookup: CDR1 SGHTA, CDR2 FQGTGA. The CDR3 length is 16 residues. The CDR3 DNA reads as TGTGCCAGCAGCTCCGGGACAGTTCGTGAGTCTTATGGCTACACCTTC. The encoded protein is CASSSGTVRESYGYTF.

The chain links TRBV25-1 to TRBJ1-2, with no clear D. The germline V gene has CDR1 MGHDK and CDR2 SYGVNS. The CDR3 spans 12 residues. V gave up 4 bases and J gave up 4 bases, with 7 bases separating them. The CDR3 here is CASSANSYGYTF. The CDR3 DNA is TGTGCCAGCAGTGCTAACAGCTATGGCTACACCTTC.

The J gene is TRBJ2-7, the V gene TRBV6-5; TRBD2 aligns across 7 bases. V was pared by 5 bases and J by 2 bases, with 3 bases of the junction left unmatched. The CDR3 contains 13 residues. CDR1 is MNHEY and CDR2 is SVGAGI in the germline V gene. The CDR3 reads CASSKGTTYEQYF. Here the CDR3 DNA reads TGTGCCAGCAGTAAAGGGACTACCTACGAGCAGTACTTC.